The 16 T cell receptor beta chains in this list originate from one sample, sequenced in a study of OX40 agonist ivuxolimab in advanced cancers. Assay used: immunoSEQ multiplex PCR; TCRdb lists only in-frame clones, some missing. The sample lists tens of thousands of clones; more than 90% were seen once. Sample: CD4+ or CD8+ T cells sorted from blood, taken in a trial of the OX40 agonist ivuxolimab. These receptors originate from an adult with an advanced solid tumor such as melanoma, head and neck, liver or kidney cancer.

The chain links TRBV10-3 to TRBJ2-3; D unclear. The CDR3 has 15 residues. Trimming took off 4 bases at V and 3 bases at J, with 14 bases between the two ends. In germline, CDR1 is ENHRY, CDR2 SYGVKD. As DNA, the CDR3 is TGTGCCATCAGTGCGGCAAACCGTGGGACAGATACGCAGTATTTT. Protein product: CAISAANRGTDTQYF.

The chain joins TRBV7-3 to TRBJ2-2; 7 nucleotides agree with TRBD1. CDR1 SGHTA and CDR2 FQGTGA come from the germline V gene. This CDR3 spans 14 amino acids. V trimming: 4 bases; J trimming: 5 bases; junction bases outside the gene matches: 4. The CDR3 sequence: CASSSGQRTGELFF. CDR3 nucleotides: TGTGCCAGCAGCTCGGGACAGAGAACCGGGGAGCTGTTTTTT.

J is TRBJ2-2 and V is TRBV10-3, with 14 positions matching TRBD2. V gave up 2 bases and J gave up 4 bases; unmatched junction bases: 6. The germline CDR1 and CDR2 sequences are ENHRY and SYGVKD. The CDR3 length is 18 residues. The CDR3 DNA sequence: TGTGCCATCAGTGAGGGGGGACTAGCGGGAGTCAGCACCGGGGAGCTGTTTTTT. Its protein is CAISEGGLAGVSTGELFF.

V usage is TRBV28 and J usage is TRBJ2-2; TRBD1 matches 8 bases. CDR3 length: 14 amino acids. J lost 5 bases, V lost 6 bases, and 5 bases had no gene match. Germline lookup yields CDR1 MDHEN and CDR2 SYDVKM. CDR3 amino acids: CASSLRGPTGELFF. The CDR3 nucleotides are TGTGCCAGCAGCCTCAGGGGGCCTACCGGGGAGCTGTTTTTT.

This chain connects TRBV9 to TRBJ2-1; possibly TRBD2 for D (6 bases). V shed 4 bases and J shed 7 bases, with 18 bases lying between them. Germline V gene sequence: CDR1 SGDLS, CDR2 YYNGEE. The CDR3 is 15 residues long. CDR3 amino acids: CASSRLGEDANEQFF. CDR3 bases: TGTGCCAGCAGCCGCCTGGGGGAGGATGCGAATGAGCAGTTCTTC.

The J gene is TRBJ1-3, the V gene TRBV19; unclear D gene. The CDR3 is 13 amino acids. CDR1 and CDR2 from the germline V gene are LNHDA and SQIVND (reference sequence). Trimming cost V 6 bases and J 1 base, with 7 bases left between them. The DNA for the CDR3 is TGTGCCAGTAGCCCGGAATCTGGAAACACCATATATTTT. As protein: CASSPESGNTIYF.

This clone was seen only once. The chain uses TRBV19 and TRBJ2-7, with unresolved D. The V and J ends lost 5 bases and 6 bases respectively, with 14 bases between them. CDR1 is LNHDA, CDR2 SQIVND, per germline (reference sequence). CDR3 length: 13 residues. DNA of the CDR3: TGTGCCAGTAGTGGCCAGAAATCGGCCGAGCAGTACTTC. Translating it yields CASSGQKSAEQYF.

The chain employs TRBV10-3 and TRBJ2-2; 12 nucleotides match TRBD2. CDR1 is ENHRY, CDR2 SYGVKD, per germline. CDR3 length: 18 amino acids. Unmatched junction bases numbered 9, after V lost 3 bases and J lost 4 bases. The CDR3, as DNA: TGTGCCATCAGTGAAGTCCCTAGCGGGAGGGGGAGCACCGGGGAGCTGTTTTTT. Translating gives CAISEVPSGRGSTGELFF.

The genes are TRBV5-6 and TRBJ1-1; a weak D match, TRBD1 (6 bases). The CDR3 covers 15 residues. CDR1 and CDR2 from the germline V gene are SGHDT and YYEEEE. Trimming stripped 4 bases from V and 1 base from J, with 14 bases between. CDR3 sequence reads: CASSPETGKNTEAFF. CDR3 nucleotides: TGTGCCAGCAGCCCGGAGACAGGCAAGAACACTGAAGCTTTCTTT.

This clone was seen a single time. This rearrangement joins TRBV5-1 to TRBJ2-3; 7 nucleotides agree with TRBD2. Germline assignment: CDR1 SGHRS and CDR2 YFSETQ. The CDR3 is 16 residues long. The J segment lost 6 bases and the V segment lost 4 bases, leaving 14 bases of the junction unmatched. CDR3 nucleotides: TGCGCCAGCAGCCCGGATGGCGGGAGTGGTAAGGATACGCAGTATTTT. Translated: CASSPDGGSGKDTQYF.

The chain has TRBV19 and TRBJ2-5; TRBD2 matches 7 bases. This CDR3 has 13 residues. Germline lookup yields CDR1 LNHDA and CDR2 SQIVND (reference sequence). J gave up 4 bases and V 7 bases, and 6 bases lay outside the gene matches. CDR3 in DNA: TGTGCCAGTAATGGGGGGGACCGAGAGACCCAGTACTTC. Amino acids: CASNGGDRETQYF.

Written as DNA, the CDR3 is TGTGCCAGCAGTTTAGTGAATTCACCCCTCCACTTT. It specifies CASSLVNSPLHF. V usage is TRBV28 and J usage is TRBJ1-6; D ambiguous. Looked up from germline, CDR1 is MDHEN and CDR2 is SYDVKM. The germline V and J ends were trimmed by 2 bases and 7 bases, with 3 bases remaining between them. The CDR3 is 12 residues long.

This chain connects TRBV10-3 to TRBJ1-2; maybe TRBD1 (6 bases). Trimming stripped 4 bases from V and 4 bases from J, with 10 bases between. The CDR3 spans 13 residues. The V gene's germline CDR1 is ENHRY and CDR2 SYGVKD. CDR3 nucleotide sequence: TGTGCCATCAGTGCTACCAGGGGCTATGGCTACACCTTC. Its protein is CAISATRGYGYTF.

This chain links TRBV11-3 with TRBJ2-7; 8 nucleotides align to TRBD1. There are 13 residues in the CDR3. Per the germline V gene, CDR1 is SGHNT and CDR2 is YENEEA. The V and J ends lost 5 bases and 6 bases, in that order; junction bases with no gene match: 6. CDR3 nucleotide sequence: TGTGCCAGCAGCACCCGGACAGGGAGCGAGCAGTACTTC. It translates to CASSTRTGSEQYF.

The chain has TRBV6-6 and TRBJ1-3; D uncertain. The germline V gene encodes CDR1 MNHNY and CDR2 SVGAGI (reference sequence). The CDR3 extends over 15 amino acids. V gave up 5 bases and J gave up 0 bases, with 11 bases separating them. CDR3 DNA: TGTGCCAGCAGTCGACAAGCCACCTCTGGAAACACCATATATTTT. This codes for CASSRQATSGNTIYF.

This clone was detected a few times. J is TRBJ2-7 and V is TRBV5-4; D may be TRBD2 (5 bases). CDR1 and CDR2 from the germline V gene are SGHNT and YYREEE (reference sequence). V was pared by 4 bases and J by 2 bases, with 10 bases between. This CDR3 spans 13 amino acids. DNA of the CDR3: TGTGCCAGCAGCATACTAGGGCCCTACGAGCAGTACTTC. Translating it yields CASSILGPYEQYF.